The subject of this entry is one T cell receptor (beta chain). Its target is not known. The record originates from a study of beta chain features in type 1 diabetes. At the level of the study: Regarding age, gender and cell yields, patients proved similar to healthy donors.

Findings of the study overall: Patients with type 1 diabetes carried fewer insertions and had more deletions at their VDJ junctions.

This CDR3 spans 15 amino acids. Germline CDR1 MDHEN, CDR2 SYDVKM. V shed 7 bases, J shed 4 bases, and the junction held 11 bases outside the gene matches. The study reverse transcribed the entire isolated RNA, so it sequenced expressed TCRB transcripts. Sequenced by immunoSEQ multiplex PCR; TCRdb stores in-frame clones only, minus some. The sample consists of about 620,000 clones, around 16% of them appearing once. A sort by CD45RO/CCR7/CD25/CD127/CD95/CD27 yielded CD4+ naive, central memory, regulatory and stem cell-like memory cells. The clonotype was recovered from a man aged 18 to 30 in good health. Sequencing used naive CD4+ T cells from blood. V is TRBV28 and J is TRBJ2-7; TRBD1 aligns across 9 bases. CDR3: CASNPHRDRAYEQYF. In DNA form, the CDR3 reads TGTGCCAGCAATCCACACCGGGACAGGGCTTACGAGCAGTACTTC.